This passage covers 5 T cell receptor beta chains from one sample sequenced in a study of blood T cell repertoires in COVID-19. Using immunoSEQ multiplex PCR, the repertoire was profiled, and TCRdb retains in-frame clones only, with some absent. The sample holds roughly 330,000 clones, approximately 87% seen once. Input material: peripheral blood. Receptors were obtained from a woman between 50 and 59 years old with active or convalescent COVID-19.

This chain uses TRBV19 with TRBJ1-5; 7 nucleotides line up with TRBD1. CDR3 length: 16 residues. Germline CDR1 is LNHDA and CDR2 is SQIVND (reference sequence). Losses at the gene ends were 4 bases for V and 7 bases for J; bases not matched to a gene: 13. The CDR3 DNA reads TGTGCCAGTAGTACAGGACAGGCCCTCGGTGGGCAGCCCCAGCATTTT. Translated, it gives CASSTGQALGGQPQHF.

The V and J genes are TRBV13 and TRBJ2-1, with 8 bases that match TRBD2. The germline gives CDR1 PRHDT, CDR2 FYEKMQ (reference sequence). The junction had 3 bases not matched to a gene; V was cut back by 1 base and J by 7 bases. The CDR3 sequence is 14 residues long. CDR3 protein: CASSLAGGQNEQFF. CDR3 bases: TGTGCCAGCAGCTTAGCGGGAGGGCAAAATGAGCAGTTCTTC.

The chain carries TRBV9 and TRBJ2-1, with D unresolved. The CDR3 extends over 14 amino acids. CDR1 and CDR2 from the germline V gene are SGDLS and YYNGEE. V shed 4 bases and J shed 7 bases, with 15 bases lying between them. CDR3 DNA: TGTGCCAGCAGCCCTTCCACTATTAGGAATGAGCAGTTCTTC. Its translation is CASSPSTIRNEQFF.

V is TRBV7-9 and J is TRBJ2-2; weak D call: TRBD2 (5 bases). This CDR3 has 16 residues. The germline CDR1 and CDR2 sequences are SEHNR and FQNEAQ (reference sequence). With 1 base removed from V and 5 bases from J, the gap between germline ends came to 14 bases. The CDR3 region is CASSLEASSRTGELFF. The CDR3 bases are TGTGCCAGCAGCTTAGAAGCTAGCTCTCGGACCGGGGAGCTGTTTTTT.

This chain joins TRBV25-1 and TRBJ2-1, with 10 bases that match TRBD1. Looked up from germline, CDR1 is MGHDK and CDR2 is SYGVNS. Trimming at V came to 6 bases and at J to 4 bases, leaving 9 bases not matched to a gene. This CDR3 spans 16 amino acids. CDR3 amino acids: CASSSLGTGVYNEQFF. The CDR3 DNA sequence: TGTGCCAGCAGCTCCCTCGGGACAGGGGTATACAATGAGCAGTTCTTC.